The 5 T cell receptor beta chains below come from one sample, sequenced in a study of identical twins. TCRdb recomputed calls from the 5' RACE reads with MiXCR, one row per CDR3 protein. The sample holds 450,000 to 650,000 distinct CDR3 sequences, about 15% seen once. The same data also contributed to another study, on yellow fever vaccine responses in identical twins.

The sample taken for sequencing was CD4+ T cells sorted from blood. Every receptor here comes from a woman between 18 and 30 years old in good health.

Here the CDR3 DNA reads TGTGCCAGCAGTTTAAATGGGAACACCGGGGAGCTGTTTTTT. The encoded protein is CASSLNGNTGELFF. This chain links TRBV27 with TRBJ2-2; D is unclear. CDR1 and CDR2 from the germline V gene are MNHEY and SMNVEV (reference sequence). The CDR3 totals 14 residues. Trimming took 2 bases from V and 1 from J, leaving 5 bases between them.

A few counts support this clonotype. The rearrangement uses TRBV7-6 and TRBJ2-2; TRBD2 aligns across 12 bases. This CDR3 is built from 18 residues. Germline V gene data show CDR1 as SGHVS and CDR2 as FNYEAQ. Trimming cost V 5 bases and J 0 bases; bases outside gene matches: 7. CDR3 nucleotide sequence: TGTGCCAGCAGCCATGGACTAGCGGGATCCGCGAACACCGGGGAGCTGTTTTTT. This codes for CASSHGLAGSANTGELFF.

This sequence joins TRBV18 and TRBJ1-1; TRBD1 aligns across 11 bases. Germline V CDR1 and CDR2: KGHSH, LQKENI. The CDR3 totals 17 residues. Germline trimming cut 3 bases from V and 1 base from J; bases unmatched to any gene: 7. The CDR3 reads CASSPRRDRGWNTEAFF. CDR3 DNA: TGTGCCAGCTCACCGAGAAGGGACAGGGGGTGGAACACTGAAGCTTTCTTT.

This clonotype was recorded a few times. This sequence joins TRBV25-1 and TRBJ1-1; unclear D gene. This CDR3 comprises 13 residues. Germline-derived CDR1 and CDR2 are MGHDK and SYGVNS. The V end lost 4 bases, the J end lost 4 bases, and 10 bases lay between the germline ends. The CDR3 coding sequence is TGTGCCAGCAGTGCCCTCCGAGGCACTGAAGCTTTCTTT. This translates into CASSALRGTEAFF.

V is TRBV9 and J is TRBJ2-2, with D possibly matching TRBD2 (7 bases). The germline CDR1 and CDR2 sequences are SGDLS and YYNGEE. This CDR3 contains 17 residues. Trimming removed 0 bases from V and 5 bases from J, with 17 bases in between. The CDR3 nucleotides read TGTGCCAGCAGCGTAGCTCAAGGGGGGGGCCGTACCGGGGAGCTGTTTTTT. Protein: CASSVAQGGGRTGELFF.